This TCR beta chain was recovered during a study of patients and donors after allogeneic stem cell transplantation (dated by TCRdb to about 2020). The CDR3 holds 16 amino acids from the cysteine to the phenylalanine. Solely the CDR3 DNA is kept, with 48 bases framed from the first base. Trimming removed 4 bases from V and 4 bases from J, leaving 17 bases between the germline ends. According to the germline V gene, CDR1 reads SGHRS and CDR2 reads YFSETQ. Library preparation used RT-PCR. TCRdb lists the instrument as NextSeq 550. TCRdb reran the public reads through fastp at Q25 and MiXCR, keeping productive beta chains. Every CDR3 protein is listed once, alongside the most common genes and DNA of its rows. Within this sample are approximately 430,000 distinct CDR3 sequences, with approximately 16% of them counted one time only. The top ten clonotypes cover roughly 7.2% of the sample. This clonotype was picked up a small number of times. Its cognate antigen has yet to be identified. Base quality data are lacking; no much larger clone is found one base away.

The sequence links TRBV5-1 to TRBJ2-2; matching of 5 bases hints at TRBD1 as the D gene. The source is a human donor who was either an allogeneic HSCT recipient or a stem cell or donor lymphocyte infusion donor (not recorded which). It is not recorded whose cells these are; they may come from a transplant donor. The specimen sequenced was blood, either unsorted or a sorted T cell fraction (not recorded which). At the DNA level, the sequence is TGCGCCAGCAGCATGACAGCGCGTACGGTCACCGGGGAGCTGTTTTTT. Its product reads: CASSMTARTVTGELFF.